Below, 10 T cell receptor beta chains from the same sample are listed, as sequenced in a study of T-cell memory formation after mild COVID-19. TCRdb recomputed calls from the 5' RACE reads with MiXCR, one row per CDR3 protein. The sample holds roughly 410,000 distinct CDR3 sequences; 20% to 30% are singletons and the top ten take 7% to 9.5%. The sample was PBMCs or a T cell subset sorted from them (not recorded which). These TCRs come from an adult woman who had mild COVID-19 (a few samples of this study predate the infection). Cell type and time point are not known.

The V and J genes are TRBV7-2 and TRBJ2-7; D is perhaps TRBD1 (6 bases). The CDR3 runs 20 residues. Trimming took 1 base from V and 0 from J, leaving 25 bases between them. Germline CDR1 and CDR2: SGHTA and FQGNSA. CDR3 sequence: CASSLVPLGQGSPFSYEQYF. The CDR3 coding sequence is TGTGCCAGCAGCTTAGTACCCCTGGGGCAGGGGTCCCCCTTCTCCTACGAGCAGTACTTC.

This chain connects TRBV20-1 to TRBJ1-1, with 7 bases lining up with TRBD1. The length of the CDR3 is 13 residues. V lost 6 bases to trimming and J lost 1 base; unmatched junction nucleotides: 5. Germline CDR1 reads DFQATT; CDR2 reads SNEGSKA (reference sequence). The CDR3 is CSATRQGNTEAFF. CDR3 in DNA: TGCAGTGCAACTAGACAGGGGAACACTGAAGCTTTCTTT.

CDR3 sequence reads: CATAEQAGRSGELFF. The CDR3, as DNA: TGTGCCACCGCCGAGCAAGCGGGACGGTCCGGGGAGCTGTTTTTT. This chain uses TRBV6-2 or TRBV6-3 with TRBJ2-2; 7 bases agree with TRBD2. The CDR3 totals 15 residues. The J segment lost 6 bases and the V segment lost 10 bases, leaving 14 bases of the junction unmatched. From germline, CDR1 is MNHEY and CDR2 SVGEGT.

The CDR3 spells CASSLGAGLSNTDTQYF. CDR3 sequence (DNA): TGTGCCAGCAGCTTAGGGGCGGGCCTGAGTAACACAGATACGCAGTATTTT. V gene TRBV7-2 combines with J gene TRBJ2-3, with a possible D match to TRBD2 (5 bases). CDR1 and CDR2 (germline): SGHTA, FQGNSA. The ends were cut back, 1 base at V and 2 bases at J, with 16 bases in the middle. CDR3 length: 17 residues.

This clonotype was seen only a few times. This chain uses TRBV29-1 with TRBJ2-1, with a weak D call TRBD2 (5 bases). The germline CDR1 and CDR2 sequences are SQVTM and ANQGSEA. This CDR3 has 12 amino acids. The V gene lost 5 bases and the J gene lost 7 bases, with 12 bases spanning the gap. This CDR3 is CSVRPQRNEQFF. CDR3 coding DNA: TGCAGCGTTCGCCCCCAGCGGAATGAGCAGTTCTTC.

This clonotype was detected many times. The chain's CDR3 is CASRTLTSGTDTQYF. The CDR3 nucleotides are TGTGCCAGCAGAACCTTGACTAGCGGCACAGATACGCAGTATTTT. This chain uses TRBV6-5 with TRBJ2-3, with 8 bases fitting TRBD2. Unmatched junction bases numbered 6, after V lost 6 bases and J lost 1 base. Per germline, CDR1 MNHEY and CDR2 SVGAGI. The CDR3 contains 15 residues.

V and J are TRBV5-1 and TRBJ2-5; a possible D gene is TRBD2 (7 bases). Germline V gives CDR1 SGHRS, CDR2 YFSETQ. V was clipped by 1 base and J by 6 bases, with 13 bases between them. CDR3 length: 14 amino acids. The CDR3 nucleotides are TGCGCCAGCAGCTTGAGGGGGGGAGAGCAGACCCAGTACTTC. Translated: CASSLRGGEQTQYF.

The CDR3 here is CATSDTDSRQPQHF. The CDR3 region has the DNA TGTGCCACCAGTGATACCGACAGCCGACAGCCCCAGCATTTT. The chain has TRBV24-1 and TRBJ1-5, with a tentative D call TRBD1 (5 bases). The V end lost 3 bases, the J end lost 7 bases, and 12 bases lay between the germline ends. The CDR3 runs 14 residues. Per the germline V gene, CDR1 is KGHDR and CDR2 is SFDVKD.

The chain employs TRBV12-3 or TRBV12-4 and TRBJ1-2; D is unclear. Trimming removed 1 base from V and 5 bases from J, with 8 bases in between. This CDR3 comprises 13 residues. CDR3 in DNA: TGTGCCAGCAGTTTAGACAGTATATATGGCTACACCTTC. Its protein product is CASSLDSIYGYTF.

The chain couples TRBV30 to TRBJ2-7; TRBD2 might be the D (6 bases). This CDR3 is 14 amino acids long. V was trimmed by 7 bases and J by 0 bases, leaving 16 bases between them. The germline CDR1 and CDR2 sequences are GTSNPN and SVGIG (reference sequence). The CDR3 coding sequence is TGTGCCTCCACCGGGACTCGGAGCTCCTACGAGCAGTACTTC. This translates into CASTGTRSSYEQYF. Based on the CDR3 plus reference TRBV30 and TRBJ2-7, the full variable domain is SQTIHQWPATLVQPVGSPLSLECTVEGTSNPNLYWYRQAAGRGLQLLFYSVGIGQISSEVPQNLSASRPQDRQFILSSKKLLLSDSGFYLCASTGTRSSYEQYFGPGTRLTVT.